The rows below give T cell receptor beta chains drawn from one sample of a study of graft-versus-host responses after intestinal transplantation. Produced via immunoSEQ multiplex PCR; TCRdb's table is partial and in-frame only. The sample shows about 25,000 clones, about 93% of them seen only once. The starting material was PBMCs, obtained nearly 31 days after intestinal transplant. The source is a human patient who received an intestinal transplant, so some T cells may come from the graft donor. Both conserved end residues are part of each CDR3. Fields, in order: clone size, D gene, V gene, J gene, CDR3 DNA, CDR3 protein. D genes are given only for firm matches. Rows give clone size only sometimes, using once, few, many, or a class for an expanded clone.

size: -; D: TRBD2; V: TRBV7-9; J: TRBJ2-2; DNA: TGTGCCAGCAGCTCACCCTTCCGGGGGGAAGACACCGGGGAGCTGTTTTTT; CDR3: CASSSPFRGEDTGELFF
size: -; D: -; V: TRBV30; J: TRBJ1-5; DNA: TGTGCCTGGAGCGAACAGGGTTATCAGCCCCAGCATTTT; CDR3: CAWSEQGYQPQHF
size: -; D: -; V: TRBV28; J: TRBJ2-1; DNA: TGTGCCAGCAGAATGACCACGCACAATGAGCAGTTCTTC; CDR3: CASRMTTHNEQFF
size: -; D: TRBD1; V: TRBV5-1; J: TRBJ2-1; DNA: TGCGCCAGCAGCTTGTCGGGACAGGGATTCTACAATGAGCAGTTCTTC; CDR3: CASSLSGQGFYNEQFF
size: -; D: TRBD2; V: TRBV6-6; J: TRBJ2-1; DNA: TGTGCCAGCAGTTCAATGGGCGGGACTAGCGACAATGAGCAGTTCTTC; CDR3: CASSSMGGTSDNEQFF
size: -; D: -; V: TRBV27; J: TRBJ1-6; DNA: TGTGCCAGCAGTTTCAGGGTCGATTCACCCCTCCACTTT; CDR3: CASSFRVDSPLHF
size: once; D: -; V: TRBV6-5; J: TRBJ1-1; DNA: TGTGCCAGCGGTCCCAGACTGAACACTGAAGCTTTCTTT; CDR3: CASGPRLNTEAFF
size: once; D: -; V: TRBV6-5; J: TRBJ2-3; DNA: TGTGCCAGCAGTTACGCGGCAGGCTCAGATACGCAGTATTTT; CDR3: CASSYAAGSDTQYF
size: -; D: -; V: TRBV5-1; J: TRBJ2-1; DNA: TGCGCCAGCAGCTTGTCATCACGATTTTCCCTCCAAATCTACAATGAGCAGTTCTTC; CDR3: CASSLSSRFSLQIYNEQFF
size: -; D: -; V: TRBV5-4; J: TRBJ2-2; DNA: TGTGCCAGCAGCTTGCTTCAGGGTAGGGACACCGGGGAGCTGTTTTTT; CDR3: CASSLLQGRDTGELFF
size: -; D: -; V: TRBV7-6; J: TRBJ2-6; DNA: TGTGCCAGCAGCTCCTTTAACTCTGGGGCCAACGTCCTGACTTTC; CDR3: CASSSFNSGANVLTF
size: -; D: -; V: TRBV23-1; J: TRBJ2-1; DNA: TGCGCCAGCAGTCAATCAGGGCCCTACCCCCACAATGAGCAGTTCTTC; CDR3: CASSQSGPYPHNEQFF
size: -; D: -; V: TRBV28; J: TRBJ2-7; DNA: TGTGCCAGCAGTTTGGGGCTTAGTGGGAGTGGGTACGAGCAGTACTTC; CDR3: CASSLGLSGSGYEQYF
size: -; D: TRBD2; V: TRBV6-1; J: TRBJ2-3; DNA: TGTGCCAGCACGAGTAGCGGGAGAACAGATACGCAGTATTTT; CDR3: CASTSSGRTDTQYF
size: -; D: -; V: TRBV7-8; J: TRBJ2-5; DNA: TGTGCCAGCAGCTTAGAACGGGTTCTCCTCGGGGAGACCCAGTACTTC; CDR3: CASSLERVLLGETQYF
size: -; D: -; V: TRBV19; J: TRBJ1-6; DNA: TGTGCCAGTAGTACGCCGAGCCTTAATTCACCCCTCCACTTT; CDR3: CASSTPSLNSPLHF
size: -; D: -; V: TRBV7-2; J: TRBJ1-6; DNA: TGTGCCAGCAGCTCCGGGACAAATAATTCACCCCTCCACTTT; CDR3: CASSSGTNNSPLHF
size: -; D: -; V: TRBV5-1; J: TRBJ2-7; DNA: TGCGCCGGCAGCTTGGGGTACGAGCAGTACTTC; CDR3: CAGSLGYEQYF
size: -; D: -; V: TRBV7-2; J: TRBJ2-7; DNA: TGTGCCAGCAGCTTAATTGTCGAGCAGTACTTC; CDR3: CASSLIVEQYF
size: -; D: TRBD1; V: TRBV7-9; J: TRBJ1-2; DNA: TGTGCCAGCAGCCGATTGGACAGGTCCCACGATGGCTACACCTTC; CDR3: CASSRLDRSHDGYTF
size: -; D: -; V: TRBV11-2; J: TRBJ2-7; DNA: TGTGCCAGCAGCTTAGGAGGGGGGGCGTCCGAGCAGTACTTC; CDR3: CASSLGGGASEQYF
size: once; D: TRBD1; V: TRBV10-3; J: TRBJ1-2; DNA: TGTGCCATCAGACGGACAGGATTTGGCTACACCTTC; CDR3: CAIRRTGFGYTF
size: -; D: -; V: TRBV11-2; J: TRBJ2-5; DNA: TGTGCCAGCAGCTTCGGAGCGGGACAGCCGGAGACCCAGTACTTC; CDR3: CASSFGAGQPETQYF
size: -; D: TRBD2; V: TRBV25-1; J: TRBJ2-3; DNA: TGTGCCAGCAGTCTCCCCCCCGGCGGGAGGAACACAGATACGCAGTATTTT; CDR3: CASSLPPGGRNTDTQYF
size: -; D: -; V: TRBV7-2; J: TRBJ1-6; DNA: TGTGCCAGCAGCTTTAGGGGGGGTAATTCACCCCTCCACTTT; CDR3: CASSFRGGNSPLHF
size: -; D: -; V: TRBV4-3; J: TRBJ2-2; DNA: TGCGCCAGCAGCCAAGTACCGGTGGACGGCCGGGCGTTGAACACCGGGGAGCTGTTTTTT; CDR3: CASSQVPVDGRALNTGELFF
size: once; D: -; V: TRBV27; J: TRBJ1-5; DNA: TGTGCCAGCAACCCACTCGGAGAGGGCATAGATCAGCCCCAGCATTTT; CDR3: CASNPLGEGIDQPQHF
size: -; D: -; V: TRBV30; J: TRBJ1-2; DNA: TGTGCCTGGAGTACAGACAATTTAGTCAGCTATGGCTACACCTTC; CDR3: CAWSTDNLVSYGYTF
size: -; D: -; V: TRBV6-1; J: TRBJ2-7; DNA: TGTGCCAGCAGTGAGTACGAGCAGTACTTC; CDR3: CASSEYEQYF
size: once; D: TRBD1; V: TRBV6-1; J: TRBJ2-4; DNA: TGTGCCAGCAGTGAGGTCACAGGGGTCAAGATCGCCAAAAACATTCAGTACTTC; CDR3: CASSEVTGVKIAKNIQYF
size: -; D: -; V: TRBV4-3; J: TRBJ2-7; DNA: TGCGCCAGCAGCCAAGAACGGGCCTCCTACGAGCAGTACTTC; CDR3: CASSQERASYEQYF
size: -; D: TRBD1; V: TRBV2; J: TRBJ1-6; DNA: TGTGCCAGCAGTGGTTCTCGGGACAGCCTTAATTCACCCCTCCACTTT; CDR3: CASSGSRDSLNSPLHF
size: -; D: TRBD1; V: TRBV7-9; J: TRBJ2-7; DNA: TGTGCCAGCAGCTTAGAGGGACAGCTTCGGGACTACGAGCAGTACTTC; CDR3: CASSLEGQLRDYEQYF
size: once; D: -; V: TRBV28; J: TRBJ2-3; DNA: TGTGCCAGCAGCCCTAGCTTATTACACACAGATACGCAGTATTTT; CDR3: CASSPSLLHTDTQYF
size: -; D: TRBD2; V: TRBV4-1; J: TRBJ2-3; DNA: TGCGCCAGCAGCCAACCTGAACTAGCGGGGCTGGCAGATACGCAGTATTTT; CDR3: CASSQPELAGLADTQYF
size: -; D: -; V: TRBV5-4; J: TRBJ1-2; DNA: TGTGCCAGCAGCTTGATCCCTGACGACAGCTATGGCTACACCTTC; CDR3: CASSLIPDDSYGYTF
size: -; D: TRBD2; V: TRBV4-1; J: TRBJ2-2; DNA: TGCGCCAGCAGCCAAGCAGGGCTAGCGGGGCACACCGGGGAGCTGTTTTTT; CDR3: CASSQAGLAGHTGELFF
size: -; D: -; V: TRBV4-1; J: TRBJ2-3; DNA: TGCGCCAGCAGCCAAGAAAGGCGGAGAGGCACAGATACGCAGTATTTT; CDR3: CASSQERRRGTDTQYF
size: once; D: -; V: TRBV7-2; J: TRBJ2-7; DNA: TGTGCCAGCAGCCCTTACCGTGGCATAAGCTCCTACGAGCAGTACTTC; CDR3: CASSPYRGISSYEQYF
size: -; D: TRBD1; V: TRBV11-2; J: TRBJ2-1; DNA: TGTGCCACCGGACAGGGGTGGTTAGATGAGCAGTTCTTC; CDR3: CATGQGWLDEQFF
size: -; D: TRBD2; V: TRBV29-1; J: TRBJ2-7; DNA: TGCAGCGTTGAAGCCCTAGCGGTCCACTCCTACGAGCAGTACTTC; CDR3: CSVEALAVHSYEQYF
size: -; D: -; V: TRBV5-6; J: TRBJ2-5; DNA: TGTGCCAGCAGCCCGGGACCCTTCGGGACCCAGTACTTC; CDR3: CASSPGPFGTQYF
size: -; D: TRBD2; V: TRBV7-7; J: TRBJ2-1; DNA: TGTGCCAGCAGCCCCACGGAATACGGGGGGGACTACAATGAGCAGTTCTTC; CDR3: CASSPTEYGGDYNEQFF
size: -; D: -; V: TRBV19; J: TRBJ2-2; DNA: TGTGCCAGTAGCCTTAGGTCAGGATTCGGGGAGCTGTTTTTT; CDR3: CASSLRSGFGELFF
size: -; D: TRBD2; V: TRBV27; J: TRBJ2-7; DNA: TGTGCCAGCAGTTTTGCTAGCGGGGGATTCTACGAGCAGTACTTC; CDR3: CASSFASGGFYEQYF
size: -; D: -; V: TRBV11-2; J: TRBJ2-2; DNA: TGTGCCAGCAGTGGGGAGCTGTTTTTT; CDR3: CASSGELFF
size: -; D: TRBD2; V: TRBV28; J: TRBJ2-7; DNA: TGTGCCAGCAGTTTTTCGACTAGCGGGATAGCGTACGAGCAGTACTTC; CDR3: CASSFSTSGIAYEQYF
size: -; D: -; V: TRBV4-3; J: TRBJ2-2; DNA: TGCGCCAGCAGCCAGGGCTTTTTGGCAGCCAACACCGGGGAGCTGTTTTTT; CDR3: CASSQGFLAANTGELFF
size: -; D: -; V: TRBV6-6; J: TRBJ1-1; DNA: TGTGCCAGCAGTTACCTTAACAGGCCTGACGCTGAAGCTTTCTTT; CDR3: CASSYLNRPDAEAFF
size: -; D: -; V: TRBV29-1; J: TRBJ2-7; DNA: TGCAGCGTCAGGATGCGGGACAGAGCATACGAGCAGTACTTC; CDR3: CSVRMRDRAYEQYF
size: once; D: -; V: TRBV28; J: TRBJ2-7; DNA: TGTGCCAGCAGCTCAGGGTCCTACGAGCAGTACTTC; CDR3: CASSSGSYEQYF